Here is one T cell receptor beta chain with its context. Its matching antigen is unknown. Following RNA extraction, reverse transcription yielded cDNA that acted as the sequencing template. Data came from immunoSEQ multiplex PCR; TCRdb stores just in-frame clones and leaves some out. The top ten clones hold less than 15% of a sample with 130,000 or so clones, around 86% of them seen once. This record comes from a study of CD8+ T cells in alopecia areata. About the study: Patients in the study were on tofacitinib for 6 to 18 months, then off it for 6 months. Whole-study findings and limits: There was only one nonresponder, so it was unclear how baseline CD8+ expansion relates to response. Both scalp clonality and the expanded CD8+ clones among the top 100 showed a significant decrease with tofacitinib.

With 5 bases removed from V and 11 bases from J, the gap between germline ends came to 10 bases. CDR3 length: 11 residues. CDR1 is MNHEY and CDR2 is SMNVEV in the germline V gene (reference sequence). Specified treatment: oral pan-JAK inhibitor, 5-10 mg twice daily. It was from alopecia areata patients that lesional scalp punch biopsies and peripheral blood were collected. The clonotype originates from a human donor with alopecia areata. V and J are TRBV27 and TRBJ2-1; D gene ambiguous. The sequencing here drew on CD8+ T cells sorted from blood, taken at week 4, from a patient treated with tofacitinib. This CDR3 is CASSAGHQQFF. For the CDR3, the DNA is TGTGCCAGCAGTGCCGGGCACCAGCAGTTCTTC.